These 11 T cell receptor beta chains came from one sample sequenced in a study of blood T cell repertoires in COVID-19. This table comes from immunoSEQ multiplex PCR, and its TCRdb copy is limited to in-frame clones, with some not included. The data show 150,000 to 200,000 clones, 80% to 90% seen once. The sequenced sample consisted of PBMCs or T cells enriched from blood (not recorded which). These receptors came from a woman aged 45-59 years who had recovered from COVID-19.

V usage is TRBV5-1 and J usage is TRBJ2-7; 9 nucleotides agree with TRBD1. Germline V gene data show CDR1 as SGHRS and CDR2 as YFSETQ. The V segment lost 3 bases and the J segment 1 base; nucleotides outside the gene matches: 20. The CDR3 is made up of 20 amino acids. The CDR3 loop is CASSWTSGTGRVKSSYEQYF. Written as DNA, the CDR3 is TGCGCCAGCAGCTGGACGTCCGGGACAGGGCGAGTAAAGTCATCCTACGAGCAGTACTTC.

The CDR3 coding sequence is TGTGCCAGCAGCTTAGGGGGGGCCGTAAACACCATATATTTT. This gives the protein CASSLGGAVNTIYF. This chain joins TRBV13 and TRBJ1-3; D perhaps matches TRBD1 (6 bases). The CDR3 is 14 amino acids. Germline V gene data show CDR1 as PRHDT and CDR2 as FYEKMQ (reference sequence). V shed 0 bases and J shed 6 bases, with 9 bases lying between them.

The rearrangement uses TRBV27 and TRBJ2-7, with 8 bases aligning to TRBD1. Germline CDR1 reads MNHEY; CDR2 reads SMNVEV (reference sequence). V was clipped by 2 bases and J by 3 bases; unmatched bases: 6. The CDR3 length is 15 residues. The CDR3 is CASSLTSGGIYEQYF. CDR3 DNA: TGTGCCAGCAGTTTAACCTCAGGGGGCATCTACGAGCAGTACTTC.

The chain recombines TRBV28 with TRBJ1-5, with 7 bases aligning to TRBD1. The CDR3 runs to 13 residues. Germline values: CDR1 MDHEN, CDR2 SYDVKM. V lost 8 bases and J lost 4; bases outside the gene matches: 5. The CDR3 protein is CASLGQSNQPQHF. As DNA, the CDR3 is TGTGCCAGCTTGGGACAGTCTAATCAGCCCCAGCATTTT.

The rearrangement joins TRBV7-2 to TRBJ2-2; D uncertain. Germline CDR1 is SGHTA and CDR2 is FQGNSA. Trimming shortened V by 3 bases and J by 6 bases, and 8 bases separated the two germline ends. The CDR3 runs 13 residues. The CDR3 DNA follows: TGTGCCAGCAGCTTCTACGAGGCCGGGGAGCTGTTTTTT. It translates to CASSFYEAGELFF.

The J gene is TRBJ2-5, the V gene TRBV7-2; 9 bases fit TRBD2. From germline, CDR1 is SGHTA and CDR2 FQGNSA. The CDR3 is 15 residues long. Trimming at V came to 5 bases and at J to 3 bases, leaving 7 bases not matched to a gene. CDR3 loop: CASSPSGGTEETQYF. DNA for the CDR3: TGTGCCAGCAGCCCGAGCGGGGGGACTGAAGAGACCCAGTACTTC.

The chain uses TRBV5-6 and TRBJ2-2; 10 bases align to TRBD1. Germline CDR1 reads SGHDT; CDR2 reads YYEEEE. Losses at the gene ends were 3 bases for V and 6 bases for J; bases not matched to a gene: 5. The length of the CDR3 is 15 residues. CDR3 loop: CASSWGQGLSGELFF. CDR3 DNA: TGTGCCAGCAGCTGGGGACAGGGGCTCTCCGGGGAGCTGTTTTTT.

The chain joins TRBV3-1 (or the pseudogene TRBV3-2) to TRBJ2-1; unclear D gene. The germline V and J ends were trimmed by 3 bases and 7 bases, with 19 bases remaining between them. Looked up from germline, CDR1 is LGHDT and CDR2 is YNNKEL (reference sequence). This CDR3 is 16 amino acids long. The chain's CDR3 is CASSHQGSVVRNEQFF. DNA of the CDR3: TGTGCCAGCAGCCACCAAGGATCCGTGGTGCGGAATGAGCAGTTCTTC.

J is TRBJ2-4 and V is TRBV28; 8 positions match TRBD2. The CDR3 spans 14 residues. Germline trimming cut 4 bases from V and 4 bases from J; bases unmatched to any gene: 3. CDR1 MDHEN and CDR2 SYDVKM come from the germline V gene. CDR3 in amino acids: CASSWGLVKNIQYF. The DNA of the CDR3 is TGTGCCAGCAGTTGGGGACTAGTTAAAAACATTCAGTACTTC.

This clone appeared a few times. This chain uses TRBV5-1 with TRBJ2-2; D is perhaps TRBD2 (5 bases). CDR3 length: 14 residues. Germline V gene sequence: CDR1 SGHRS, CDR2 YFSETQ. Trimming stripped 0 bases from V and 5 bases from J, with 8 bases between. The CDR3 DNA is TGCGCCAGCAGCTTGGGCCCGGGGACCGGGGAGCTGTTTTTT. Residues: CASSLGPGTGELFF.

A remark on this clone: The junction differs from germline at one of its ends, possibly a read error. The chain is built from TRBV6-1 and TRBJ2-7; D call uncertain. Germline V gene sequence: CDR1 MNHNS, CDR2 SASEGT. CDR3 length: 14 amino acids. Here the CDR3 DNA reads TGTGCCAGCAGGGAAGTCAGAAGCTCCTACGAGCAGTACTTC. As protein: CASREVRSSYEQYF.